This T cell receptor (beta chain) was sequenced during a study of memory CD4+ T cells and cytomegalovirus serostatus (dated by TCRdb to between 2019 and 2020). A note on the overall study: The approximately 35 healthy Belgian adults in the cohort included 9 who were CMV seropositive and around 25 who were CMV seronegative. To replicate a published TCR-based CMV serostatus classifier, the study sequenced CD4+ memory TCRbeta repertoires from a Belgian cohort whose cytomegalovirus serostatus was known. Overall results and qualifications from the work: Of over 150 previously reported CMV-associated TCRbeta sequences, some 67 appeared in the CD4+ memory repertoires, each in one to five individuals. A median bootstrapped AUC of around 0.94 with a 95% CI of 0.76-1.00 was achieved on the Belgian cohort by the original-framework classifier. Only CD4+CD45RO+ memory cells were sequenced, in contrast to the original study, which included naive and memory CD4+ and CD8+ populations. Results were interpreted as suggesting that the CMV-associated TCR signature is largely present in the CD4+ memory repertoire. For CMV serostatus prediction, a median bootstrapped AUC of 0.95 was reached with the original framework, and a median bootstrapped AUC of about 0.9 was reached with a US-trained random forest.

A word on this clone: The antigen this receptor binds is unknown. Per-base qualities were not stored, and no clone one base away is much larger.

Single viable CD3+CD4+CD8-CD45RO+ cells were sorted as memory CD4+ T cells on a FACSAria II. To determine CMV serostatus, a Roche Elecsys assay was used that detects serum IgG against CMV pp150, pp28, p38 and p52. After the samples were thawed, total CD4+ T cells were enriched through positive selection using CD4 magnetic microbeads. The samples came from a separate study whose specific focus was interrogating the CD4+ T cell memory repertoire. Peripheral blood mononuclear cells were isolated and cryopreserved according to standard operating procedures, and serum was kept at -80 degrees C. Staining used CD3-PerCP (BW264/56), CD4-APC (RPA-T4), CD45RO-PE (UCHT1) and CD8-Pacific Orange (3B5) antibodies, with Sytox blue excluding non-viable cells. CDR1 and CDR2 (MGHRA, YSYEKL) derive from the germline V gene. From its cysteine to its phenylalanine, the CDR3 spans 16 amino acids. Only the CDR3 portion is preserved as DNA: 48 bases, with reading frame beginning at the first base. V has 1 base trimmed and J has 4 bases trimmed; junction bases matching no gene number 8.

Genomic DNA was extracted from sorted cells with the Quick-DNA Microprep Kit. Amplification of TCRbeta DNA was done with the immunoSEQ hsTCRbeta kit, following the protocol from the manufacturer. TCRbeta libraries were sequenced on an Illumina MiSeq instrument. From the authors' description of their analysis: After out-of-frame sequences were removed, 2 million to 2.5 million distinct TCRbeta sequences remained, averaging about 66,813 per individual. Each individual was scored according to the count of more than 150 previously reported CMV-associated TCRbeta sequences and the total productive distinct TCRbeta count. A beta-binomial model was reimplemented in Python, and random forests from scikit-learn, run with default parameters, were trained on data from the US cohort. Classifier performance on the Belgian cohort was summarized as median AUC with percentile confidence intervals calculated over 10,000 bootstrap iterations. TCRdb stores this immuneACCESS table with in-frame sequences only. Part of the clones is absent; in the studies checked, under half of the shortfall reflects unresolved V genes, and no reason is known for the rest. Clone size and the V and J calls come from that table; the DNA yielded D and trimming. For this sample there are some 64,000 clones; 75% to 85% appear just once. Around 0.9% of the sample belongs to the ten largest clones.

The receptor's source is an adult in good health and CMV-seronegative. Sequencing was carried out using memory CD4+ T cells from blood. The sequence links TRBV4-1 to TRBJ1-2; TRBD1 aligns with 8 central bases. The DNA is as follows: TGCGCCAGCAGCCAAGGGAAACGGACAGGGCGCTATGGCTACACCTTC. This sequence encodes CASSQGKRTGRYGYTF.